The sequence of this T cell receptor beta chain was determined in a study of tumor-infiltrating lymphocytes in primary liver carcinoma. Across the study: With diameters of roughly 4 to 11 cm, tumors were stage T1-T3 N0M0.

Germline DNA was also extracted, while the blood RNA originated from unsorted whole blood. Points on this clonotype: One end of the junction does not line up with germline, which may come from a read error.

Germline CDR1 and CDR2: MNHEY and SVGAGI. This CDR3 spans 14 amino acids. The template, 500 ng total RNA, yielded TCR beta cDNA made with a constant-region primer. Slightly modified ARM-PCR served as the procedure for the TCR beta libraries. These libraries came from three rounds of nested multiplex PCR. With TRBV1-TRBV30 forward primers and a C-beta reverse primer, the first two PCR rounds were run for around 10 cycles each. TCRdb processed the multiplex PCR reads anew with MiXCR; each CDR3 protein has one entry. In the table there are almost 200,000 distinct CDR3 sequences, less than 65% of which are singletons.

The TCR sequence derives from a woman aged 60 to 75 with primary liver carcinoma and hepatitis B virus infection. Input material: peripheral blood. This chain uses TRBV6-5 with TRBJ2-1, with D maybe TRBD2 (5 bases). The CDR3 protein is CARTIGPRGNEQLF. CDR3 nucleotides: TGTGCCAGAACCATCGGACCTCGGGGAAATGAGCAGCTCTTC.